This T cell receptor beta chain was identified in a study of cytomegalovirus exposure and HLA in healthy donors. Overall study context: HLA-typed donors were the source of 80 million to 90 million unique TCRs, which an early data release held.

Notes on this clone: Its target is not known.

CDR3 length equals 15 residues. CDR1 is SGHNT, CDR2 YYREEE, per germline (reference sequence). V was pared by 4 bases and J by 4 bases, with 17 bases between. The PCR had 60 Vbeta and 13 Jbeta primers. The data were produced by immunoSEQ multiplex PCR, yet TCRdb's version contains in-frame clones alone and is incomplete. Its clone listing holds approximately 37,000 clones. Study conclusions and caveats: The productive fraction for most TCR beta V segments was about 87% or about 30% in an earlier analysis.

The TCR was taken from a man aged 35-49 years in good health and CMV-seropositive. Sequenced input: PBMCs. The rearrangement uses TRBV5-4 and TRBJ2-5; weak D call: TRBD2 (6 bases). CDR3 coding DNA: TGTGCCAGCAGCAGAAGCAGCGGGCCGGGAGAGACCCAGTACTTC. This encodes CASSRSSGPGETQYF. The entire variable domain, with the rest obtained from reference TRBV5-4 and TRBJ2-5, is as follows: ETGVTQSPTHLIKTRGQQVTLRCSSQSGHNTVSWYQQALGQGPQFIFQYYREEENGRGNFPPRFSGLQFPNYSSELNVNALELDDSALYLCASSRSSGPGETQYFGPGTRLLVL.